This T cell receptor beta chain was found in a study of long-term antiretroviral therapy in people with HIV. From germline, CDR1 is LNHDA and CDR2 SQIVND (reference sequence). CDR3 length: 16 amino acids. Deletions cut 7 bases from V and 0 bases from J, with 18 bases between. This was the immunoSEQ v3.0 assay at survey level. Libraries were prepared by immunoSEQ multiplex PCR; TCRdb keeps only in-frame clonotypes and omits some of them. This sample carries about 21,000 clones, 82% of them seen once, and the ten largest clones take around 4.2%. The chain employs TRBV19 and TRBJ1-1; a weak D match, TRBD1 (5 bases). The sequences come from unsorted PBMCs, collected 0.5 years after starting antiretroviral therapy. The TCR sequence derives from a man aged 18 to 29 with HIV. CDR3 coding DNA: TGTGCCAGTAATGGGGGAATAACCGGAATGAACACTGAAGCTTTCTTT. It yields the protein CASNGGITGMNTEAFF.